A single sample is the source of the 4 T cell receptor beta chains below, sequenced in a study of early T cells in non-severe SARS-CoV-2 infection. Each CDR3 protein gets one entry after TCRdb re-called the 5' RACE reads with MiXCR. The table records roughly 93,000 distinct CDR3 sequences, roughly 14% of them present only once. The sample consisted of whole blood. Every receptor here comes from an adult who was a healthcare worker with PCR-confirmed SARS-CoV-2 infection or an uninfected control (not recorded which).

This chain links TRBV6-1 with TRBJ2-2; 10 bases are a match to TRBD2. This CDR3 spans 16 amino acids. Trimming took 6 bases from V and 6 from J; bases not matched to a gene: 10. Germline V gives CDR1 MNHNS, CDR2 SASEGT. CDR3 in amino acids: CASRGVAGGNSGELFF. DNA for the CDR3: TGTGCCAGCAGGGGCGTAGCGGGGGGCAATTCCGGGGAGCTGTTTTTT.

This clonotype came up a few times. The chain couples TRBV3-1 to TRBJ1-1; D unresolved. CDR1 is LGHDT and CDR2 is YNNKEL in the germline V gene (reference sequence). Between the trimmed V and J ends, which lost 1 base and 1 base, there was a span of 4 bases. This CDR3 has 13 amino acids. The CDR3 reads CASSQAGNTEAFF. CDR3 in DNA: TGTGCCAGCAGCCAAGCGGGGAACACTGAAGCTTTCTTT. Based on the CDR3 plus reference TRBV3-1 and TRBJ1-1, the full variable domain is DTAVSQTPKYLVTQMGNDKSIKCEQNLGHDTMYWYKQDSKKFLKIMFSYNNKELIINETVPNRFSPKSPDKAHLNLHINSLELGDSAVYFCASSQAGNTEAFFGQGTRLTVV.

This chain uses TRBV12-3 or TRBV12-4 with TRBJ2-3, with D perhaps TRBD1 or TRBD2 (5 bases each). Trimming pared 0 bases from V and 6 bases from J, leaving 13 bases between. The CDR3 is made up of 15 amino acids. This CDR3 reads CASSLAGLRGDTQYF. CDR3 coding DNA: TGTGCCAGCAGTTTAGCGGGGCTTCGAGGGGATACGCAGTATTTT.

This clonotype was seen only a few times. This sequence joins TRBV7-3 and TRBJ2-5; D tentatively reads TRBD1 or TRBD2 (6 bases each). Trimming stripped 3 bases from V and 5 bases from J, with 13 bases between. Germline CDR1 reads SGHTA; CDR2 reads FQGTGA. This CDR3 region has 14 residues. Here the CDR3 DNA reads TGTGCCAGCAGCTTGAGGGGGGAGGCGGAGACCCAGTACTTC. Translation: CASSLRGEAETQYF.